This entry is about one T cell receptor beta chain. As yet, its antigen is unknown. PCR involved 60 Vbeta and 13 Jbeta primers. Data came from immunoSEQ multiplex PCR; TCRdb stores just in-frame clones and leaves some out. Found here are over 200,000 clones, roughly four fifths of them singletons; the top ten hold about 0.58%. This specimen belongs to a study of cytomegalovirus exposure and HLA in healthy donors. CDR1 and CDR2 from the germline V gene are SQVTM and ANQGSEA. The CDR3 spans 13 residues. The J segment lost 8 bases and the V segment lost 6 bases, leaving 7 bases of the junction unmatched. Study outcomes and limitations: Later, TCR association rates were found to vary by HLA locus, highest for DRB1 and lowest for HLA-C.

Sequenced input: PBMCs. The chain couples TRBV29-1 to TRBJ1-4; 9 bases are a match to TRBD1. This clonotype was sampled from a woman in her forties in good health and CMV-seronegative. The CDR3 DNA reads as TGCAGCGTCGCCAGGGACAGGGTGGAAAAACTGTTTTTT. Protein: CSVARDRVEKLFF.